This T cell receptor beta chain was sequenced in a study of blood T cell repertoires in COVID-19. Study overall: Italy, Spain and the United States were the sources of the convalescent and acute COVID-19 samples. Sources were T cells, B-cell-depleted T cells, or PBMCs; the material itself was cDNA or gDNA.

Assay: immunoSEQ multiplex PCR; the TCRdb copy retains only in-frame clones and omits some. The profile covers approximately 200,000 clones, with around 85% appearing a single time and 15% to 20% taken by the ten largest. CDR1 is SGHVS, CDR2 FQNEAQ, per germline. The CDR3 is made up of 15 amino acids. V shed 0 bases and J shed 2 bases, with 9 bases lying between them. The sample was peripheral blood. The chain uses TRBV7-8 and TRBJ2-3; tentative D call: TRBD1 (5 bases). The receptor comes from a person aged 70 to 80 with COVID-19, enrolled during active disease. CDR3 amino acids: CASSLAGAATDTQYF. For the CDR3, the DNA is TGTGCCAGCAGCTTAGCTGGGGCAGCCACAGATACGCAGTATTTT.